Detailed here is one T cell receptor (beta chain). Its antigen is currently unknown. This sample was taken from a study of beta chain features in type 1 diabetes. Overall study: Cell yields, age and gender were similar between patients and healthy donors. The study's findings and limits: Cells with high TCR expression could be over-represented when cDNA is sequenced. Moderate but significant shortening of TCRB CDR3s was recorded in all four CD4+ subsets from Type 1 diabetes patients.

The single heparinised draw taken from each donor contained approximately 120 mL of blood on average. V gave up 1 base and J gave up 14 bases, with 12 bases separating them. This CDR3 has 13 amino acids. Germline-derived CDR1 and CDR2 are SEHNR and FQNEAQ (reference sequence). The sequenced template was cDNA made from the entire isolated RNA. Generated by immunoSEQ multiplex PCR, the TCRdb table keeps only in-frame clones and is missing some. The repertoire includes about 290,000 clones, around 7.3% of them detected once, and more than 0.8% sits in the top ten. The chain recombines TRBV7-9 with TRBJ1-6; the D is unclear. Specimen: central memory CD4+ T cells from blood. The receptor was derived from a woman under 30 in good health. The CDR3 reads CASSLGGNVALHF. The DNA of the CDR3 is TGTGCCAGCAGCTTAGGAGGGAATGTGGCCCTCCACTTT.